This TCR beta chain came from a study of control samples from healthy donors and cancer patients. TCRdb's copy holds only in-frame clones and misses some; the assay was immunoSEQ multiplex PCR. The table includes some 220,000 clones, just under 95% detected once. With 0 bases removed from V and 7 bases from J, the gap between germline ends came to 7 bases. The CDR3 runs to 13 residues. The germline gives CDR1 LGHNA, CDR2 YSLEER. Source material: blood. The V gene is TRBV4-3, the J gene TRBJ1-5; D is undetermined. This TCR was sampled from a man aged 45-65 years in good health. The CDR3 protein is CASSQDKGQPQHF. The CDR3 DNA sequence: TGCGCCAGCAGCCAAGATAAGGGCCAGCCCCAGCATTTT.